This is a list of T cell receptor beta chains from one sample in a study of blood T cell repertoires in COVID-19. Method: immunoSEQ multiplex PCR; TCRdb's copy keeps in-frame clones and lacks some. The top ten clones hold over 2% of a sample with approximately 230,000 clones, about nine tenths of them seen once. Sequenced: peripheral blood. The receptor set was obtained from a man between 25 and 39 years old who had recovered from COVID-19. The CDR3 runs from the conserved cysteine through the conserved F or W. D genes are given only for firm matches. For some rows the clone size is stated as once, few or many, or as a class when expanded; others skip it.

>15|TRBD2|-|TRBJ2-7|TRBV5-1
TGCGCCAGCAGCCCTGGGACTAGCGGACTCTACGAGCAGTACTTC
CASSPGTSGLYEQYF
>16|-|-|TRBJ2-5|TRBV5-1
TGCGCCAGCAGCTTGCGGCAAGGCGGAGGGCAAGAGACCCAGTACTTC
CASSLRQGGGQETQYF
>16|-|-|TRBJ1-1|TRBV7-2
TGTGCCAGCAGCTTAGTTGGCGGACACTCGAACACTGAAGCTTTCTTT
CASSLVGGHSNTEAFF
>17|TRBD1|-|TRBJ1-5|TRBV24-1
TGTGCCACCAGTGCCAACGACCGGGACAGGGGAAATCAGCCCCAGCATTTT
CATSANDRDRGNQPQHF
>13|-|-|TRBJ1-1|TRBV20-1
TGCAGTGCTAGTAGGGGTCCGAACACTGAAGCTTTCTTT
CSASRGPNTEAFF
>13|TRBD1|-|TRBJ1-1|TRBV19
TGTGCCAGTGGGACAGGGGTAAACACTGAAGCTTTCTTT
CASGTGVNTEAFF
>14|-|few|TRBJ2-7|TRBV27
TGTGCCAGCAGTGTCGGGGGACAGACCTACGAGCAGTACTTC
CASSVGGQTYEQYF
>14|TRBD1|once|TRBJ2-7|TRBV5-1
TGCGCCAGCAGTCCACCGGGACAGGGTTACGAGCAGTACTTC
CASSPPGQGYEQYF
>16|TRBD1|-|TRBJ2-7|TRBV19
TGTGCCAGTAGACCCCGCGGACAGGGAAGTTCCTACGAGCAGTACTTC
CASRPRGQGSSYEQYF
>16|TRBD2|-|TRBJ2-1|TRBV5-1
TGCGCCAGCAGACCGCTACTAGCGGGGCAAAACAATGAGCAGTTCTTC
CASRPLLAGQNNEQFF
>14|TRBD1|-|TRBJ1-2|TRBV2
TGTGCCAGCAGTCCGGGGGACAGGCCTTATGGCTACACCTTC
CASSPGDRPYGYTF
>15|TRBD2|-|TRBJ2-1|TRBV6-4
TGTGCCAGCAGTGCCCTAGCGGGGGACCACAATGAGCAGTTCTTC
CASSALAGDHNEQFF
>14|-|-|TRBJ2-3|TRBV7-9
TGTGCCACCTCCCTTGACTTGTCTGGAGATACGCAGTATTTT
CATSLDLSGDTQYF
>15|-|-|TRBJ2-1|TRBV2
TGTGCCAGCAGTGCCTTGGTAGTAGCCTACAATGAGCAGTTCTTC
CASSALVVAYNEQFF
>12|-|-|TRBJ1-2|TRBV29-1
TGCAGCGTTGAAAAACGGGATCTGGGCTACACCTTC
CSVEKRDLGYTF
>12|-|-|TRBJ2-5|TRBV19
TGTGCCAGTATTGACAGCCAAGAGACCCAGTACTTC
CASIDSQETQYF
>14|-|-|TRBJ1-5|TRBV19
TGTGCCAGTAGTATGACACCCAGCAATCAGCCCCAGCATTTT
CASSMTPSNQPQHF
>16|TRBD2|-|TRBJ2-1|TRBV5-1
TGCGCCAGCAGCTTGGGGCTAGCGGGGGGGAACAATGAGCAGTTCTTC
CASSLGLAGGNNEQFF
>18|TRBD2|-|TRBJ2-3|TRBV7-2
TGTGCCAGCACCCAAAGAACCGGGGGGAGTTTCAACACAGATACGCAGTATTTT
CASTQRTGGSFNTDTQYF
>13|-|-|TRBJ2-5|TRBV3-1/TRBV3-2
TGTGCCAGCAGCCAAGAGTGTCGGGGGGCCACTGACTTC
CASSQECRGATDF
>14|TRBD1|-|TRBJ1-4|TRBV29-1
TGCAGCGTTGACCCCGGGACAGGGAATGAAAAACTGTTTTTT
CSVDPGTGNEKLFF
>14|-|-|TRBJ2-5|TRBV5-1
TGCGCCAGCAGCTTGGGCACGCCAGGGGAGACCCAGTACTTC
CASSLGTPGETQYF
>12|TRBD1|-|TRBJ1-2|TRBV12-3/TRBV12-4
TGTGCCAGCGCGGGACAGGGTAAAGGCTACACCTTC
CASAGQGKGYTF
>13|TRBD1|-|TRBJ2-7|TRBV7-6
TGTGCCAGCAGCGGGACAGGGAGCTACGAGCAGTACTTC
CASSGTGSYEQYF
>14|-|-|TRBJ2-4|TRBV19
TGTGCCAGTGCCCCCCTAGGCTCGGGGAACATTCAGTACTTC
CASAPLGSGNIQYF
>15|-|-|TRBJ2-1|TRBV7-9
TGTGCCAGCAGCCGCAGACTAGGACGGAATAATGAGCAGTTCTTC
CASSRRLGRNNEQFF
>14|-|-|TRBJ2-7|TRBV18
TGTGCCAGCTCCCAGAGAGAGGGCGGGTACGAGCAGTACTTC
CASSQREGGYEQYF
>17|-|-|TRBJ1-3|TRBV10-1
TGCGCCAGCAGTGAGGAGGGCAGGATGATCTCTGGAAACACCATATATTTT
CASSEEGRMISGNTIYF
>15|TRBD2|-|TRBJ2-3|TRBV18
TGTGCCAGCTCACCATCGGGGGGAGTAACAGATACGCAGTATTTT
CASSPSGGVTDTQYF
>14|-|-|TRBJ1-1|TRBV5-1
TGCGCCAGCAGCTTGGACCCCCGGGGGGCTGAAGCTTTCTTT
CASSLDPRGAEAFF
>14|-|-|TRBJ2-5|TRBV7-8
TGTGCCAGCAGCCTCCCGAGTCTCCAAGAGACCCAGTACTTC
CASSLPSLQETQYF
>15|TRBD1|-|TRBJ1-5|TRBV19
TGTGCCAGTAGTTTCGACAGGGGCCGCGGTCAGCCCCAGCATTTT
CASSFDRGRGQPQHF
>14|-|-|TRBJ2-3|TRBV30
TGTGCCTGGAGTGTGGGCCTAGCCGGAGATACGCAGTATTTT
CAWSVGLAGDTQYF
>14|-|-|TRBJ1-4|TRBV18
TGTGCCAGCTCACCACCAGGAGCTAATGAAAAACTGTTTTTT
CASSPPGANEKLFF